The 8 T cell receptor beta chains reported below all come from one sample, sequenced in a study of regulatory T cells in long-lasting Graves disease. Time point defined: newly diagnosed GD, antithyroid drugs for less than 3 months. Making the TCR library involved RNA that had been extracted from PBMCs. Both iRepertoire HTBI primers and Arm-PCR of CDR3 regions were used to build the TCR beta libraries. TCRdb used MiXCR to reprocess the multiplex PCR reads, holding one entry per CDR3 protein. The sample has a few hundred thousand distinct CDR3 sequences; approximately 15% are singletons. These data also formed part of another study, on T cells in Graves' hyperthyroidism and ophthalmopathy.

The input for sequencing was peripheral blood mononuclear cells (PBMCs), taken at new diagnosis, from a patient treated with antithyroid drugs. The receptors come from a man between 40 and 49 years old with Graves disease.

This clonotype was observed a few times. The chain couples TRBV5-1 to TRBJ2-1; the D gene could be TRBD1 or TRBD2 (6 bases each). Per germline, CDR1 SGHRS and CDR2 YFSETQ. This CDR3 has 16 residues. V was pared by 0 bases and J by 7 bases, with 17 bases between. Written as DNA, the CDR3 is TGCGCCAGCAGCTTGGTCGGCAGGATAGGGGGGAATGAGCAGTTCTTC. Its protein is CASSLVGRIGGNEQFF. Full variable domain (rest looked up from reference TRBV5-1 and TRBJ2-1): KAGVTQTPRYLIKTRGQQVTLSCSPISGHRSVSWYQQTPGQGLQFLFEYFSETQRNKGNFPGRFSGRQFSNSRSEMNVSTLELGDSALYLCASSLVGRIGGNEQFFGPGTRLTVL.

The CDR3 is CASSFIGARSNQPQHF. As DNA, the CDR3 is TGTGCCAGCAGTTTTATAGGGGCTAGGAGCAATCAGCCCCAGCATTTT. The V gene is TRBV28, the J gene TRBJ1-5; tentative D call: TRBD1 (5 bases). The CDR3 runs to 16 residues. Trimming took off 3 bases at V and 1 base at J, with 13 bases between the two ends. Germline-derived CDR1 and CDR2 are MDHEN and SYDVKM.

This clonotype was seen repeatedly, ten times or more. The rearrangement joins TRBV7-3 to TRBJ2-1, with 12 positions matching TRBD1. This CDR3 has 20 residues. The germline V gene has CDR1 SGHTA and CDR2 FQGTGA. J was trimmed by 5 bases and V by 0 bases; bases with no gene match: 14. The chain's CDR3 is CASSLTGQGASSGVNNEQFF. The CDR3 bases are TGTGCCAGCAGCTTAACGGGACAGGGGGCATCAAGCGGGGTTAACAATGAGCAGTTCTTC. The complete variable domain, with remaining parts taken from reference TRBV7-3 and TRBJ2-1, reads GAGVSQTPSNKVTEKGKYVELRCDPISGHTALYWYRQSLGQGPEFLIYFQGTGAADDSGLPNDRFFAVRPEGSVSTLKIQRTERGDSAVYLCASSLTGQGASSGVNNEQFFGPGTRLTVL.

In its sample, this clonotype was seen a few times. The rearrangement uses TRBV25-1 and TRBJ2-1, with D perhaps TRBD2 (5 bases). The germline V and J ends were trimmed by 3 bases and 7 bases, with 16 bases remaining between them. Germline CDR1 is MGHDK and CDR2 is SYGVNS. This CDR3 has 15 amino acids. The CDR3 sequence is CASSDPGKTTNEQFF. CDR3 coding DNA: TGTGCCAGCAGTGACCCCGGGAAAACTACTAATGAGCAGTTCTTC.

The sample holds many counts of this clonotype. The chain employs TRBV28 and TRBJ1-1; no firm D call. V lost 6 bases and J 11 bases, leaving 13 bases between the germline ends. CDR3 size: 11 residues. The germline V gene has CDR1 MDHEN and CDR2 SYDVKM. CDR3 loop: CASSLRSLAFF. The CDR3 DNA is TGTGCCAGCAGCCTTCGCTCCCTGGCTTTCTTT. The full variable domain, completed using reference TRBV28 and TRBJ1-1, is DVKVTQSSRYLVKRTGEKVFLECVQDMDHENMFWYRQDPGLGLRLIYFSYDVKMKEKGDIPEGYSVSREKKERFSLILESASTNQTSMYLCASSLRSLAFFGQGTRLTVV.

This clonotype showed up many times. V is TRBV2 and J is TRBJ2-3; TRBD2 aligns across 12 bases. The CDR3 totals 18 residues. J lost 1 base, V lost 6 bases, and 11 bases had no gene match. CDR1 and CDR2 from the germline V gene are SNHLY and FYNNEI. This CDR3 reads CASSLGLAGNWGTDTQYF. CDR3 coding DNA: TGTGCCAGCAGCTTAGGACTAGCGGGGAATTGGGGCACAGATACGCAGTATTTT.

This clonotype came up many times. This rearrangement joins TRBV28 to TRBJ1-2, with TRBD1 matching 10 bases. Germline CDR1 and CDR2: MDHEN and SYDVKM. The CDR3 runs to 15 residues. V lost 5 bases to trimming and J lost 8 bases; unmatched junction nucleotides: 11. This chain's CDR3 is CASSIWGTGERGYTF. The CDR3 nucleotides read TGTGCCAGCAGTATCTGGGGGACAGGGGAACGAGGCTACACCTTC.

The genes are TRBV11-2 and TRBJ2-1, with a tentative D call TRBD2 (7 bases). The germline V gene encodes CDR1 SGHAT and CDR2 FQNNGV. There are 14 residues in the CDR3. V lost 0 bases to trimming and J lost 7 bases, with 10 bases between them. The CDR3 nucleotides read TGTGCCAGCAGCTTAGAAGGGGGGGAAAATGAGCAGTTCTTC. Residues: CASSLEGGENEQFF.